These 27 T cell receptor beta chains share one sample of origin, sequenced in a study of cytomegalovirus exposure and HLA in healthy donors. Clones were read by immunoSEQ multiplex PCR, and TCRdb kept only the in-frame ones, dropping some. Seen here are some 340,000 clones, around 90% observed once, and the top ten hold 1% to 1.5%. What was sequenced was PBMCs. These receptors were collected from a woman in her twenties or thirties in good health and CMV-seropositive.

V gene TRBV27 combines with J gene TRBJ2-1, with 10 bases fitting TRBD2. The V gene's germline CDR1 is MNHEY and CDR2 SMNVEV (reference sequence). Losses at the gene ends were 5 bases for V and 2 bases for J; bases not matched to a gene: 9. This CDR3 spans 17 amino acids. CDR3 region: CASSTIIAGGTYNEQFF. The CDR3 nucleotides read TGTGCCAGCAGTACTATCATAGCGGGAGGAACCTACAATGAGCAGTTCTTC.

A single count supports this clone. The V gene is TRBV11-3, the J gene TRBJ2-7; tentative D call: TRBD1 (6 bases). The V gene's germline CDR1 is SGHNT and CDR2 YENEEA. V was shortened by 1 base and J by 6 bases, with 13 bases between the two germline ends. This CDR3 has 14 amino acids. The CDR3 sequence: CASSLGAGRGEQYF. CDR3 nucleotides: TGTGCCAGCAGCTTAGGGGCGGGCAGGGGCGAGCAGTACTTC.

V is TRBV4-2 and J is TRBJ2-1, with 11 bases aligning to TRBD2. The J segment lost 6 bases and the V segment lost 0 bases, leaving 4 bases of the junction unmatched. The CDR3 is 16 residues long. Germline V lookup: CDR1 LGHNA, CDR2 YNFKEQ. The CDR3 sequence is CASSQEGSGGANEQFF. CDR3 sequence (DNA): TGTGCCAGCAGCCAAGAAGGTAGCGGGGGGGCCAATGAGCAGTTCTTC.

The sample holds one count of this clone. The chain combines TRBV9 with TRBJ2-1; D ambiguous. CDR1 is SGDLS and CDR2 is YYNGEE in the germline V gene. The CDR3 has 13 amino acids. V lost 0 bases and J 4 bases, leaving 5 bases between the germline ends. CDR3 protein: CASSVEAYNEQFF. The CDR3 DNA reads as TGTGCCAGCAGCGTAGAGGCATACAATGAGCAGTTCTTC.

This clone has more than one count but fewer than ten. The rearrangement joins TRBV5-6 to TRBJ2-1; 7 nucleotides match TRBD1. CDR3 length: 15 residues. In germline, CDR1 is SGHDT, CDR2 YYEEEE. V lost 0 bases to trimming and J lost 3 bases; unmatched junction nucleotides: 3. CDR3 sequence reads: CASSLEGGVYNEQFF. The CDR3 nucleotides are TGTGCCAGCAGCTTGGAAGGGGGCGTCTACAATGAGCAGTTCTTC.

This chain links TRBV2 with TRBJ2-5; TRBD2 agrees at 9 bases. V trimming: 6 bases; J trimming: 5 bases; junction bases outside the gene matches: 1. Germline values: CDR1 SNHLY, CDR2 FYNNEI. The CDR3 has 12 amino acids. This chain's CDR3 is CASRGLAETQYF. For the CDR3, the DNA is TGTGCCAGCAGAGGACTAGCGGAGACCCAGTACTTC. The whole variable domain, filled in from reference TRBV2 and TRBJ2-5, reads EPEVTQTPSHQVTQMGQEVILRCVPISNHLYFYWYRQILGQKVEFLVSFYNNEISEKSEIFDDQFSVERPDGSNFTLKIRSTKLEDSAMYFCASRGLAETQYFGPGTRLLVL.

The chain joins TRBV5-1 to TRBJ2-2; 8 nucleotides agree with TRBD1. The germline V gene has CDR1 SGHRS and CDR2 YFSETQ. There are 16 residues in the CDR3. Trimming took 0 bases from V and 2 from J; bases not matched to a gene: 3. The CDR3 region is CASSLDRGVNTGELFF. In nucleotides, the CDR3 is TGCGCCAGCAGCTTGGACAGGGGGGTTAACACCGGGGAGCTGTTTTTT.

The chain links TRBV7-9 to TRBJ2-1, with 8 bases fitting TRBD2. The CDR3 consists of 15 residues. The germline V gene encodes CDR1 SEHNR and CDR2 FQNEAQ (reference sequence). V lost 2 bases and J lost 6; bases outside the gene matches: 6. CDR3 DNA: TGTGCCAGCAGCTTAACCGGGACTAGGTCCAATGAGCAGTTCTTC. Amino acid sequence: CASSLTGTRSNEQFF. Combining the CDR3 with reference TRBV7-9 and TRBJ2-1 gives the whole variable domain DTGVSQNPRHKITKRGQNVTFRCDPISEHNRLYWYRQTLGQGPEFLTYFQNEAQLEKSRLLSDRFSAERPKGSFSTLEIQRTEQGDSAMYLCASSLTGTRSNEQFFGPGTRLTVL.

This chain links TRBV9 with TRBJ2-1; tentative D call: TRBD1 (6 bases). CDR3 size: 15 residues. Per the germline V gene, CDR1 is SGDLS and CDR2 is YYNGEE. Trimming shortened V by 0 bases and J by 10 bases, and 17 bases separated the two germline ends. The CDR3 coding sequence is TGTGCCAGCAGCGTAGATGGGAGAGGGGGTTCCGAGCAGTTCTTC. Its protein is CASSVDGRGGSEQFF.

The V gene is TRBV29-1, the J gene TRBJ2-2, with 10 positions matching TRBD2. CDR1 SQVTM and CDR2 ANQGSEA come from the germline V gene. The length of the CDR3 is 15 residues. V shed 7 bases and J 2 bases; nucleotides not matched to a gene: 7. Written as DNA, the CDR3 is TGCAGCGGCACTAGCGGGGCGATAAACACCGGGGAGCTGTTTTTT. Translated: CSGTSGAINTGELFF.

The DNA of the CDR3 is TGTGCCTGGATGGTGGGTAGGGATAGCTACGAGCAGTACTTC. Protein: CAWMVGRDSYEQYF. This chain uses TRBV30 with TRBJ2-7, with unresolved D. V lost 4 bases and J lost 3, with 16 bases in between. Germline assignment: CDR1 GTSNPN and CDR2 SVGIG (reference sequence). CDR3 length: 14 residues.

The CDR3 nucleotides are TGTGCCAGCAGCCGAGATCCGCTTAATCCCGGAAACACCATATATTTT. This gives the protein CASSRDPLNPGNTIYF. This chain links TRBV7-6 with TRBJ1-3; D not resolved. The CDR3 loop spans 16 amino acids. Germline V gene lookup returns CDR1 SGHVS and CDR2 FNYEAQ. V shed 5 bases and J shed 4 bases, with 18 bases lying between them.

The chain couples TRBV4-3 to TRBJ2-2, with TRBD2 matching over 11 bases. The trim removed 4 bases at V and 1 base at J, leaving 5 bases unmatched. CDR1 LGHNA and CDR2 YSLEER come from the germline V gene. The length of the CDR3 is 17 residues. The CDR3 bases are TGCGCCAGCAGCCGACCGACTAGCGGGGAGAACACCGGGGAGCTGTTTTTT. Its translation: CASSRPTSGENTGELFF.

V and J are TRBV5-1 and TRBJ2-7, with 7 positions matching TRBD1. Trimming took 7 bases from V and 2 from J; bases not matched to a gene: 12. This CDR3 is built from 15 residues. In germline, CDR1 is SGHRS, CDR2 YFSETQ. As DNA, the CDR3 is TGCGCCAGCCAGTCAGGCCGGGACAGAACCTACGAGCAGTACTTC. Translation gives CASQSGRDRTYEQYF.

This chain connects TRBV19 to TRBJ2-4; a possible D gene is TRBD2 (5 bases). Trimming shortened V by 3 bases and J by 8 bases, and 11 bases separated the two germline ends. CDR1 LNHDA and CDR2 SQIVND come from the germline V gene (reference sequence). The CDR3 covers 13 residues. The DNA of the CDR3 is TGTGCCAGTAGTATTCGGGGAATGGACATTCAGTACTTC. Encoded protein: CASSIRGMDIQYF.

The chain links TRBV15 to TRBJ2-1, with D unresolved. V was trimmed by 5 bases and J by 9 bases, leaving 17 bases between them. The length of the CDR3 is 14 residues. Germline V gives CDR1 LNHNV, CDR2 YYDKDF (reference sequence). This chain's CDR3 is CATSSLGQYGEQFF. In DNA form, the CDR3 reads TGTGCCACCAGCTCCCTTGGGCAATATGGTGAGCAGTTCTTC. Together with reference TRBV15 and TRBJ2-1, the CDR3 gives the full variable domain: DAMVIQNPRYQVTQFGKPVTLSCSQTLNHNVMYWYQQKSSQAPKLLFHYYDKDFNNEADTPDNFQSRRPNTSFCFLDIRSPGLGDTAMYLCATSSLGQYGEQFFGPGTRLTVL.

As regards this clone: The same CDR3 can be traced to other DNA sequences in this sample. This rearrangement joins TRBV9 to TRBJ2-7; 12 nucleotides align to TRBD2. Trimming at V came to 0 bases and at J to 2 bases, leaving 0 bases not matched to a gene. CDR3 length equals 15 residues. Looked up from germline, CDR1 is SGDLS and CDR2 is YYNGEE. The CDR3 reads CASSVASGGAYEQYF. In nucleotides, the CDR3 is TGTGCCAGCAGCGTAGCTAGCGGGGGGGCCTACGAGCAGTACTTC.

This sequence joins TRBV7-2 and TRBJ1-5; perhaps TRBD1 as D (6 bases). Germline CDR1 reads SGHTA; CDR2 reads FQGNSA. V dropped 3 bases and J dropped 4 bases, with 16 bases sitting between them. This CDR3 is 16 amino acids long. The CDR3 region has the DNA TGTGCCAGCAGCTTTACAGGGTTCGTCTCAAATCAGCCCCAGCATTTT. It translates to CASSFTGFVSNQPQHF.

This clone was observed a few times. CDR3 region: CASSQDRVNYGYTF. Here the CDR3 DNA reads TGTGCCAGCAGCCAAGACAGGGTTAACTATGGCTACACCTTC. This chain connects TRBV14 to TRBJ1-2; maybe TRBD1 (5 bases). The CDR3 consists of 14 residues. Germline CDR1 and CDR2: SGHDN and FVKESK. V lost 0 bases, J lost 1 base, and 6 bases lay in between.

V gene TRBV4-3 combines with J gene TRBJ2-3, with a weak D call TRBD1 (6 bases). The ends were cut back, 0 bases at V and 0 bases at J, with 10 bases in the middle. The CDR3 totals 16 residues. CDR1 is LGHNA, CDR2 YSLEER, per germline. CDR3 DNA: TGCGCCAGCAGCCAAGACCGTGGGGGCAGCACAGATACGCAGTATTTT. It codes for CASSQDRGGSTDTQYF.

The V gene is TRBV27, the J gene TRBJ1-2; TRBD1 is a possible D gene (6 bases). There are 14 residues in the CDR3. Trimming cost V 5 bases and J 2 bases, with 12 bases left between them. Germline CDR1 reads MNHEY; CDR2 reads SMNVEV (reference sequence). CDR3 DNA sequence: TGTGCCAGCAGTGATACAGGGATGAACTATGGCTACACCTTC. Amino acids: CASSDTGMNYGYTF.

V gene TRBV30 combines with J gene TRBJ1-2, with D possibly matching TRBD1 (5 bases). Germline CDR1 is GTSNPN and CDR2 is SVGIG (reference sequence). This CDR3 spans 15 amino acids. V lost 0 bases to trimming and J lost 5 bases, with 16 bases between them. The CDR3 region has the DNA TGTGCCTGGAGTGTACTGGGGGAAAGAGTTTATGGCTACACCTTC. As protein: CAWSVLGERVYGYTF.

This chain connects TRBV7-9 to TRBJ1-1, with TRBD1 as a possible D gene (5 bases). The CDR3 contains 16 residues. CDR1 SEHNR and CDR2 FQNEAQ come from the germline V gene (reference sequence). V was pared by 6 bases and J by 0 bases, with 17 bases between. The CDR3 reads CASRLLIQVMNTEAFF. The CDR3 DNA sequence: TGTGCCAGCAGGCTTTTAATACAGGTAATGAACACTGAAGCTTTCTTT.

This chain connects TRBV30 to TRBJ2-1, with a possible D match to TRBD1 (5 bases). The V and J ends lost 0 bases and 4 bases respectively, with 13 bases between them. Germline V gene data show CDR1 as GTSNPN and CDR2 as SVGIG (reference sequence). The CDR3 loop spans 15 amino acids. The CDR3 sequence: CAWSVQERLYNEQFF. The CDR3 DNA is TGTGCCTGGAGTGTACAGGAAAGGTTGTACAATGAGCAGTTCTTC.

CDR3 DNA sequence: TGTGCCAGCAGCCAGCTAGGTCCCGGTGAGCAGTTCTTC. Encoded protein: CASSQLGPGEQFF. The genes are TRBV6-5 and TRBJ2-1; D is unresolved. The CDR3 spans 13 residues. CDR1 is MNHEY and CDR2 is SVGAGI in the germline V gene. V shed 6 bases and J shed 9 bases, with 15 bases lying between them.

A few counts support this clone. The J gene is TRBJ1-2, the V gene TRBV19, with TRBD1 identical over 8 bases. Germline CDR1 LNHDA, CDR2 SQIVND (reference sequence). Losses at the gene ends were 6 bases for V and 8 bases for J; bases not matched to a gene: 8. The CDR3 runs to 13 residues. DNA of the CDR3: TGTGCCAGTAGCCCCCAGGGGGCGCGGGGCTACACCTTC. It specifies CASSPQGARGYTF.

This clone was detected once. V is TRBV5-6 and J is TRBJ1-1; maybe TRBD1 (5 bases). CDR1 is SGHDT and CDR2 is YYEEEE in the germline V gene. V was cut by 0 bases and J by 12 bases, with 15 bases left in between. The CDR3 extends over 13 amino acids. CDR3 amino acids: CASSLAGQGPSFF. The CDR3 DNA follows: TGTGCCAGCAGCTTGGCCGGGCAGGGTCCATCTTTCTTT.